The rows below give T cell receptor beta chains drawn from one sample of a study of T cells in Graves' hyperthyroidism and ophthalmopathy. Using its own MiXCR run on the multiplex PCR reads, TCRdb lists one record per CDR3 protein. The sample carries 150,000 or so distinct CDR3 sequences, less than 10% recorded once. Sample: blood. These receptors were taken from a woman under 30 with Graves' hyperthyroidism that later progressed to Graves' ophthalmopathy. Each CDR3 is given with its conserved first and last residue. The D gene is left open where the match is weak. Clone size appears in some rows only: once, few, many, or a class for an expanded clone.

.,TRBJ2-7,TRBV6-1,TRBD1,TGTGCCAGCAGTGTCCTCAGGGGGAGCAACGAGCAGTACTTC,CASSVLRGSNEQYF
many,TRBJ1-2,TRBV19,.,TGTGCCAGTAGTACCGGGACGGTCTATGGCTACACCTTC,CASSTGTVYGYTF
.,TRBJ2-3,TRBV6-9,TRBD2,TGTGCCAGCAGTTACCGTGGGACTAGCGGGAGTAGGTCAGATACGCAGTATTTT,CASSYRGTSGSRSDTQYF
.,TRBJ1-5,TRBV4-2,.,TGTGCCAGCAGCCAAGATATAAGGCAGGCCCAGCATTTT,CASSQDIRQAQHF
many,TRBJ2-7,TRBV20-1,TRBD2,TGCAGTGCTAGAGCGGGGACTAGCGGGAGCTACGAGCAGTACTTC,CSARAGTSGSYEQYF
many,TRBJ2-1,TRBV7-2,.,TGTGCCAGCAGCTTAGCAAGACACCAACTGGGGAATGAGCAGTTCTTC,CASSLARHQLGNEQFF
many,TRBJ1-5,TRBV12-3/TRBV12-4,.,TGTGCCAGCAGCCCTATTGGTGGGGTCAATCAGCCCCAGCATTTT,CASSPIGGVNQPQHF
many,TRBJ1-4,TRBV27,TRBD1,TGTGCCAGCAGTTTATTGGGGACAGGGAATGAAAAACTGTTTTTT,CASSLLGTGNEKLFF
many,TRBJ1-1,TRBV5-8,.,TGTGCCAGCAGCTTGGTGGGCAGACGCCCTATGAACACTGAAGCTTTCTTT,CASSLVGRRPMNTEAFF
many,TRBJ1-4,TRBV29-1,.,TGCAGCGGGATGACAAGGGGGAATGAAAAACTGTTTTTT,CSGMTRGNEKLFF
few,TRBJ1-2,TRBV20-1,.,TGCAGTGCTAGAGAAGGACAGATCTGGGTCATGAACTATGGCTACACCTTC,CSAREGQIWVMNYGYTF
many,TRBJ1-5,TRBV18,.,TGTGCCAGCTCACCGAACAGGAATCCGTTGGAGCCCCAGCATTTT,CASSPNRNPLEPQHF
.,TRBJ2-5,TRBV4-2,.,TGTGCCAGCAGCCAACAAAGGCTAGCGCAAGAGACCCAGTACTTC,CASSQQRLAQETQYF
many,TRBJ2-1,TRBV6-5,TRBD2,TGTGCCAGCAGTTACTTCTCTGGCGGGGGGGCCAATGAGCAGTTCTTC,CASSYFSGGGANEQFF
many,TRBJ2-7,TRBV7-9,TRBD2,TGTGCCAGCAGCGGACCTGAGACTAGCGGGAGTTACGAGCAGTACTTC,CASSGPETSGSYEQYF
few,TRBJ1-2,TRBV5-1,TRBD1,TGCGCCAGCAGCCCCGGACAGGGGGGTAACTATGGCTACACCTTC,CASSPGQGGNYGYTF